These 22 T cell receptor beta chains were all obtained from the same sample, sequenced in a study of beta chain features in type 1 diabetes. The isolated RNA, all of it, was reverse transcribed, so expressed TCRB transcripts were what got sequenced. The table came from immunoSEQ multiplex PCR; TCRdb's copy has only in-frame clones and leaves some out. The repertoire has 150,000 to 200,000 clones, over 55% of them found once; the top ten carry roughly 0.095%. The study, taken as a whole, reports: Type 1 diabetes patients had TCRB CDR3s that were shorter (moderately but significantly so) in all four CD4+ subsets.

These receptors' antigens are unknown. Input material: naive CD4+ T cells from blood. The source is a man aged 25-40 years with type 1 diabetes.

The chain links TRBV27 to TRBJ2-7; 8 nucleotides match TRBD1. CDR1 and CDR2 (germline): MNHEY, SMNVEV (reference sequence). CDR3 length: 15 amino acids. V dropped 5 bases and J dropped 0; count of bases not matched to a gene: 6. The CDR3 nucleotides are TGTGCCAGCAGTGCCCGGGACAGGCCCTCCTACGAGCAGTACTTC. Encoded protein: CASSARDRPSYEQYF.

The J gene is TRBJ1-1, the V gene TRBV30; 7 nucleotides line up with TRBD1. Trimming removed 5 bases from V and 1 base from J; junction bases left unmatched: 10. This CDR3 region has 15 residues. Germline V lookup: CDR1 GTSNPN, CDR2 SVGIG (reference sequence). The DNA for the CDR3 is TGTGCCTGGGTTCAAGTAGACAGGGAGAACACTGAAGCTTTCTTT. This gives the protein CAWVQVDRENTEAFF.

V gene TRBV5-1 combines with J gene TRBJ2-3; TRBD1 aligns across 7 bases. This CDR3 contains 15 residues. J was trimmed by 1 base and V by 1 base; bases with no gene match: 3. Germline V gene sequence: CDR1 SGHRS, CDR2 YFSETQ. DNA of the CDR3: TGCGCCAGCAGCTTGATTGGACAGGGCACAGATACGCAGTATTTT. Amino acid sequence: CASSLIGQGTDTQYF.

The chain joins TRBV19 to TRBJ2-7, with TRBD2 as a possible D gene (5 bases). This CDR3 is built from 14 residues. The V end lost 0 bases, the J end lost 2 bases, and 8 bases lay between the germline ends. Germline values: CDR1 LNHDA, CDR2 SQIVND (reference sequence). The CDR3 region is CASSIDHGAYEQYF. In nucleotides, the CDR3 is TGTGCCAGTAGTATAGATCACGGGGCCTACGAGCAGTACTTC.

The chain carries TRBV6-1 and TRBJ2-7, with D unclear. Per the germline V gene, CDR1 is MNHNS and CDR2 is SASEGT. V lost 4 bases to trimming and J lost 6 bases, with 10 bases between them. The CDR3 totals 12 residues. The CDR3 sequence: CASSVTRTEQYF. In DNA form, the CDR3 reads TGTGCCAGCAGTGTTACTCGTACCGAGCAGTACTTC.

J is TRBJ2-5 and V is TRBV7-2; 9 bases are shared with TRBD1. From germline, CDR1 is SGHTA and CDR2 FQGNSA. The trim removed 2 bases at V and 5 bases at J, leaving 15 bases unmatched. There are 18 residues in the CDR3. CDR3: CASSLFGAGQGIVETQYF. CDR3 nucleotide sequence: TGTGCCAGCAGCTTATTTGGGGCGGGACAGGGAATCGTGGAGACCCAGTACTTC.

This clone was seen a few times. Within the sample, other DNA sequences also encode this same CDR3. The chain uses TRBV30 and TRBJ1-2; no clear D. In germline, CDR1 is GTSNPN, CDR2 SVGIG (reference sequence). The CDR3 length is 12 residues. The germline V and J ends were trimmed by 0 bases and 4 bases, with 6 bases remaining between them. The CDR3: CAWSVTVYGYTF. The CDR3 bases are TGTGCCTGGAGTGTTACAGTCTATGGCTACACCTTC.

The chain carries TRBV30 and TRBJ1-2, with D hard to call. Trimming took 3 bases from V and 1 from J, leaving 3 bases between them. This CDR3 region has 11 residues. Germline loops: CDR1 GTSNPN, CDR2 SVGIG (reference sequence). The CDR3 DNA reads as TGTGCCTGGAGGGTTAACTATGGCTACACCTTC. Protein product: CAWRVNYGYTF. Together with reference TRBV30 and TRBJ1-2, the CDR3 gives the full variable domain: SQTIHQWPATLVQPVGSPLSLECTVEGTSNPNLYWYRQAAGRGLQLLFYSVGIGQISSEVPQNLSASRPQDRQFILSSKKLLLSDSGFYLCAWRVNYGYTFGSGTRLTVV.

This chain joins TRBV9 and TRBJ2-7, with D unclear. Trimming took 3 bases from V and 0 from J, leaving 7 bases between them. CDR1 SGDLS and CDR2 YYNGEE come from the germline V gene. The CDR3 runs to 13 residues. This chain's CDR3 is CASSASHSYEQYF. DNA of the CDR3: TGTGCCAGCAGCGCCTCCCACTCCTACGAGCAGTACTTC. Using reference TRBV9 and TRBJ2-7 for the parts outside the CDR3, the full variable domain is DSGVTQTPKHLITATGQRVTLRCSPRSGDLSVYWYQQSLDQGLQFLIQYYNGEERAKGNILERFSAQQFPDLHSELNLSSLELGDSALYFCASSASHSYEQYFGPGTRLTVT.

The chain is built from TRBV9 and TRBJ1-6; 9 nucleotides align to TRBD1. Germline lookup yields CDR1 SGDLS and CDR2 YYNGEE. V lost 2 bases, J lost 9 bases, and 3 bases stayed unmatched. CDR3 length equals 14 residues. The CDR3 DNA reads TGTGCCAGCAGCGTGGACAGGGGTGGTTCACCCCTCCACTTT. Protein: CASSVDRGGSPLHF.

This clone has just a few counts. The DNA for the CDR3 is TGTGCCAGCAGTGAACTCACGGGTGAGACCCAGTACTTC. Residues: CASSELTGETQYF. The chain joins TRBV25-1 to TRBJ2-5; D is ambiguous. The germline V gene encodes CDR1 MGHDK and CDR2 SYGVNS. Trimming took 2 bases from V and 5 from J, leaving 9 bases between them. The CDR3 runs 13 residues.

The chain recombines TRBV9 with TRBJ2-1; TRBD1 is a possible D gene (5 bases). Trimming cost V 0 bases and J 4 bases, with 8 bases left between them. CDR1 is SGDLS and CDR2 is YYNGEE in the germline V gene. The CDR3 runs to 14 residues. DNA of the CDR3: TGTGCCAGCAGCGTAGTGGGGCAGTACAATGAGCAGTTCTTC. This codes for CASSVVGQYNEQFF.

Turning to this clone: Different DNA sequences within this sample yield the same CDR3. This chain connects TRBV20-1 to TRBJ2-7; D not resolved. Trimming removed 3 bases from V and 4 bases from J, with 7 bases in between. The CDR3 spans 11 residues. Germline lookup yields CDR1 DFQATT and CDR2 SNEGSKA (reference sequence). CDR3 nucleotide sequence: TGCAGTGCTAGGGTCAGTTACGAGCAGTACTTC. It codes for CSARVSYEQYF.

CDR3 bases: TGTGCCAGCAGCAAGGACAGGGCCTACAATGAGCAGTTCTTC. Its translation: CASSKDRAYNEQFF. The chain is built from TRBV5-8 and TRBJ2-1, with 8 bases lining up with TRBD1. Germline assignment: CDR1 SGHTS and CDR2 YDEGEE. Unmatched junction bases numbered 2, after V lost 4 bases and J lost 2 bases. The CDR3 is 14 amino acids.

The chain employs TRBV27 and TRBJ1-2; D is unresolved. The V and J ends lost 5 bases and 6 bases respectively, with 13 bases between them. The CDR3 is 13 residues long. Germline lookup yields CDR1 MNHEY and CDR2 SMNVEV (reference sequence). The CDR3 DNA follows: TGTGCCAGCAGTCCCCTGGAACGGGATGGCTACACCTTC. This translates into CASSPLERDGYTF.

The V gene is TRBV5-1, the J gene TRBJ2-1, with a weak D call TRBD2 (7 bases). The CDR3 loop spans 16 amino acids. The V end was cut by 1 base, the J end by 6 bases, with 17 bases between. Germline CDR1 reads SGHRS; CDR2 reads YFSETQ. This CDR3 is CASSLFAGAPGNEQFF. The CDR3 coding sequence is TGCGCCAGCAGCTTGTTTGCGGGGGCGCCCGGCAATGAGCAGTTCTTC. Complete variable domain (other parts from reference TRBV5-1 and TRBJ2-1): KAGVTQTPRYLIKTRGQQVTLSCSPISGHRSVSWYQQTPGQGLQFLFEYFSETQRNKGNFPGRFSGRQFSNSRSEMNVSTLELGDSALYLCASSLFAGAPGNEQFFGPGTRLTVL.

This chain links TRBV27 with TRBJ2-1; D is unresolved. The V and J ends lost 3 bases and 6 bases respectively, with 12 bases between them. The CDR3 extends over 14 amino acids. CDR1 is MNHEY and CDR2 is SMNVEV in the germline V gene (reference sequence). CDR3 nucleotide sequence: TGTGCCAGCAGTTTTAGGCTAGGCGGCAATGAGCAGTTCTTC. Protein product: CASSFRLGGNEQFF.

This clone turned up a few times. CDR3 sequence reads: CASTPGPYSDNEQFF. The CDR3 region has the DNA TGTGCCAGCACCCCCGGACCGTATTCCGACAATGAGCAGTTCTTC. V usage is TRBV5-4 and J usage is TRBJ2-1; D unresolved. The CDR3 is 15 amino acids. Germline values: CDR1 SGHNT, CDR2 YYREEE (reference sequence). V was clipped by 6 bases and J by 5 bases, with 18 bases between them.

The CDR3 loop is CASSVGPYGGYTF. DNA of the CDR3: TGTGCCAGCAGTGTGGGACCGTATGGAGGCTACACCTTC. The V and J genes are TRBV2 and TRBJ1-2; D may be TRBD1 (5 bases). This CDR3 spans 13 amino acids. Germline V lookup: CDR1 SNHLY, CDR2 FYNNEI. Trimming cost V 4 bases and J 8 bases, with 14 bases left between them.

The chain's CDR3 is CASSLVTVNTEAFF. The CDR3 coding sequence is TGTGCCAGCAGCTTAGTAACGGTGAACACTGAAGCTTTCTTT. The gene calls are TRBV7-9 and TRBJ1-1; D is undetermined. Trimming took off 1 base at V and 0 bases at J, with 6 bases between the two ends. The CDR3 has 14 residues. From germline, CDR1 is SEHNR and CDR2 FQNEAQ (reference sequence).

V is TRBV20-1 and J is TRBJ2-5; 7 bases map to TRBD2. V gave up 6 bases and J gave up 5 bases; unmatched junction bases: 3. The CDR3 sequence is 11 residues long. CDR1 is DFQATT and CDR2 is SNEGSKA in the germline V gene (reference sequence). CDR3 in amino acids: CSALGGETQYF. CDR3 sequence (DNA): TGCAGTGCCTTGGGAGGGGAGACCCAGTACTTC.

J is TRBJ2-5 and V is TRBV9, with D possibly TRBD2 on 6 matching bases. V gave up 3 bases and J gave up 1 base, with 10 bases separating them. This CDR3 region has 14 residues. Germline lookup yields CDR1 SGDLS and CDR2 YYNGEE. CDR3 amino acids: CASSAWDFQETQYF. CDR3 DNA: TGTGCCAGCAGCGCATGGGACTTCCAAGAGACCCAGTACTTC.